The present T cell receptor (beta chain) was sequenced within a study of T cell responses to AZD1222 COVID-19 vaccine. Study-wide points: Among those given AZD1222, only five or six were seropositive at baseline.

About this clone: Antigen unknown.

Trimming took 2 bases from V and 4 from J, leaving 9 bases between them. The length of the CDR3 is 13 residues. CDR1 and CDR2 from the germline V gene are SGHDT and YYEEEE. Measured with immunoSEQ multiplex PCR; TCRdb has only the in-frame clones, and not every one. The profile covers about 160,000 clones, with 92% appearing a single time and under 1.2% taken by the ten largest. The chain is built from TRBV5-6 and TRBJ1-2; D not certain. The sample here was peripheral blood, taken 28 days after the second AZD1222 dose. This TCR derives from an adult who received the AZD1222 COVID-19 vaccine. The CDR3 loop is CASSFPRPYGYTF. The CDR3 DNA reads TGTGCCAGCAGCTTCCCCAGGCCCTATGGCTACACCTTC.